These 16 T cell receptor beta chains originate from one sample sequenced in a study of cytomegalovirus exposure and HLA in healthy donors. TCRdb's copy holds only in-frame clones and misses some; the assay was immunoSEQ multiplex PCR. There are some 160,000 clones in the sample; 91% occur only once, and 0.6% to 0.8% lies in the top ten. The sequencing sample was made of PBMCs. The source of these receptors is a man aged 18-30 years in good health and CMV-seronegative.

The CDR3 nucleotides are TGTGCCAGCAGCGTAGAGGCAGGGAGGACTGAAGCTTTCTTT. Translation gives CASSVEAGRTEAFF. The J gene is TRBJ1-1, the V gene TRBV9; D is perhaps TRBD1 (5 bases). Trimming took off 0 bases at V and 5 bases at J, with 11 bases between the two ends. The CDR3 has 14 amino acids. Germline CDR1 and CDR2: SGDLS and YYNGEE.

The chain links TRBV9 to TRBJ2-3; 8 positions match TRBD2. CDR3 length equals 14 residues. The junction had 4 bases not matched to a gene; V was cut back by 7 bases and J by 0 bases. The germline V gene encodes CDR1 SGDLS and CDR2 YYNGEE. In nucleotides, the CDR3 is TGTGCCAGCTCCCCTAGCGGGAGCACAGATACGCAGTATTTT. Protein sequence: CASSPSGSTDTQYF.

The chain is built from TRBV28 and TRBJ2-7; 7 positions agree with TRBD1. J was trimmed by 1 base and V by 8 bases; bases with no gene match: 5. Germline V lookup: CDR1 MDHEN, CDR2 SYDVKM. The CDR3 has 13 amino acids. The CDR3 DNA follows: TGTGCCAGCGCCCCAGGGGGATCCTACGAGCAGTACGTC. It yields the protein CASAPGGSYEQYV.

V gene TRBV2 combines with J gene TRBJ2-1, with a weak D call TRBD2 (6 bases). Trimming took off 7 bases at V and 6 bases at J, with 10 bases between the two ends. CDR1 is SNHLY and CDR2 is FYNNEI in the germline V gene. CDR3 size: 12 residues. The CDR3 spells CASKGLPNEQFF. Here the CDR3 DNA reads TGTGCCAGCAAGGGACTCCCCAATGAGCAGTTCTTC.

This clone was counted a few times. V gene TRBV18 combines with J gene TRBJ2-1, with D maybe TRBD1 (6 bases). Germline V CDR1 and CDR2: KGHSH, LQKENI. The CDR3 totals 15 residues. V was pared by 3 bases and J by 6 bases, with 15 bases between. CDR3 bases: TGTGCCAGCTCACCTCTCCGACAGGACCCCAATGAGCAGTTCTTC. Translating gives CASSPLRQDPNEQFF.

The chain uses TRBV5-4 and TRBJ2-1, with 9 bases identical to TRBD2. The CDR3 has 16 residues. The J segment lost 0 bases and the V segment lost 0 bases, leaving 1 base of the junction unmatched. In germline, CDR1 is SGHNT, CDR2 YYREEE (reference sequence). CDR3: CASSLGGRASYNEQFF. The CDR3 bases are TGTGCCAGCAGCTTGGGCGGGAGGGCCTCCTACAATGAGCAGTTCTTC.

CDR3 sequence (DNA): TGTGCCAGCAGCTTCAAGACAGGGTTGGCGAACTATGGCTACACCTTC. It encodes CASSFKTGLANYGYTF. The V gene is TRBV5-6, the J gene TRBJ1-2; 7 bases fit TRBD1. The J segment lost 2 bases and the V segment lost 2 bases, leaving 9 bases of the junction unmatched. This CDR3 has 16 amino acids. The germline CDR1 and CDR2 sequences are SGHDT and YYEEEE. The whole variable domain, remainder taken from reference TRBV5-6 and TRBJ1-2, is DAGVTQSPTHLIKTRGQQVTLRCSPKSGHDTVSWYQQALGQGPQFIFQYYEEEERQRGNFPDRFSGHQFPNYSSELNVNALLLGDSALYLCASSFKTGLANYGYTFGSGTRLTVV.

V and J are TRBV5-1 and TRBJ2-5; D might be TRBD2 (5 bases). V was clipped by 0 bases and J by 2 bases, with 8 bases between them. CDR1 is SGHRS and CDR2 is YFSETQ in the germline V gene. CDR3 length equals 14 residues. The CDR3 region has the DNA TGCGCCAGCAGCTTGGGAGGGCCACAAGAGACCCAGTACTTC. The encoded protein is CASSLGGPQETQYF.

This clone was observed once. The rearrangement links TRBV10-1 to TRBJ2-7, with D perhaps matching TRBD1 (6 bases). Germline values: CDR1 WNHNN, CDR2 SYGVQD (reference sequence). V was shortened by 2 bases and J by 0 bases, with 8 bases between the two germline ends. CDR3 size: 14 residues. CDR3: CASSEGGGSYEQYV. The CDR3 DNA reads as TGCGCCAGCAGTGAGGGGGGCGGCTCCTACGAGCAGTACGTC.

In its sample, this clone was seen a few times. V is TRBV5-4 and J is TRBJ2-1, with TRBD2 identical over 13 bases. V trimming: 3 bases; J trimming: 9 bases; junction bases outside the gene matches: 6. Per the germline V gene, CDR1 is SGHNT and CDR2 is YYREEE (reference sequence). The CDR3 contains 15 residues. CDR3 DNA sequence: TGTGCCAGCAGCTCCGGGACTAGCGGGATTGTTGAGCAGTTCTTC. Its translation is CASSSGTSGIVEQFF. Full variable domain (missing parts from reference TRBV5-4 and TRBJ2-1): ETGVTQSPTHLIKTRGQQVTLRCSSQSGHNTVSWYQQALGQGPQFIFQYYREEENGRGNFPPRFSGLQFPNYSSELNVNALELDDSALYLCASSSGTSGIVEQFFGPGTRLTVL.

This chain connects TRBV5-4 to TRBJ1-1; no clear D gene. Germline values: CDR1 SGHNT, CDR2 YYREEE (reference sequence). V shed 4 bases and J shed 6 bases, with 16 bases lying between them. This CDR3 spans 14 amino acids. In DNA form, the CDR3 reads TGTGCCAGCAGCGGCCGGGTCCTCGGAGCTGAAGCTTTCTTT. Encoded protein: CASSGRVLGAEAFF.

The DNA for the CDR3 is TGCGCCCTGCACCCTAGGACTGGCTCCAAAAACATTCAGTACTTC. Encoded protein: CALHPRTGSKNIQYF. The rearrangement joins TRBV10-2 to TRBJ2-4; possible D gene TRBD2, 5 bases. V was trimmed by 11 bases and J by 2 bases, leaving 19 bases between them. Germline CDR1 is WSHSY and CDR2 is SAAADI. The CDR3 has 15 residues.

This clone was counted a single time. This sequence joins TRBV5-6 and TRBJ2-2; D gene unclear. The CDR3 runs to 14 residues. Germline CDR1 SGHDT, CDR2 YYEEEE. V lost 4 bases, J lost 3 bases, and 10 bases lay in between. CDR3 nucleotide sequence: TGTGCCAGCAGCACGAACGAGTACACCGGGGAGCTGTTTTTT. This gives the protein CASSTNEYTGELFF.

The chain employs TRBV18 and TRBJ2-1; 10 positions match TRBD2. V shed 0 bases and J 1 base; nucleotides not matched to a gene: 6. Germline-derived CDR1 and CDR2 are KGHSH and LQKENI. The CDR3 consists of 18 residues. The CDR3 region has the DNA TGTGCCAGCTCACCACCCATACCTAGCGGGAGATCCTACAATGAGCAGTTCTTC. Protein sequence: CASSPPIPSGRSYNEQFF.

This clone was observed a handful of times. The chain carries TRBV30 and TRBJ1-4; TRBD1 aligns across 9 bases. Trimming removed 8 bases from V and 8 bases from J; junction bases left unmatched: 21. The CDR3 sequence is 17 residues long. The germline gives CDR1 GTSNPN, CDR2 SVGIG (reference sequence). This CDR3 is CAHQKRQGDRNREKLFF. For the CDR3, the DNA is TGTGCCCATCAAAAAAGACAGGGGGACCGAAATAGGGAAAAACTGTTTTTT.

The V gene is TRBV7-8, the J gene TRBJ1-2; TRBD1 is a possible D gene (6 bases). CDR1 and CDR2 from the germline V gene are SGHVS and FQNEAQ. V lost 1 base and J lost 4, with 13 bases in between. CDR3 length equals 15 residues. The CDR3 sequence is CASSLGWSGAYGYTF. For the CDR3, the DNA is TGTGCCAGCAGCTTAGGATGGTCAGGGGCCTATGGCTACACCTTC.